Described below is a single TCR beta chain sequence and its context. Its binding antigen is unknown. Per-base qualities were not stored, and no clone one base away is much larger. This sample was included in a study of T cell responses to AZD1222 COVID-19 vaccine (dated by TCRdb to the early 2020s). Background on the whole study: AZD1222 recipients with second doses at about 4 weeks or about 12 weeks were pooled, because spike-specific TCR depth and breadth did not differ between schedules. Trial participants were enrolled by age into subgroups of 18-55, 56-69 and 70-plus years, and about 150, 27 and 61 TCR-sequenced participants, respectively, were included in these subgroups. A total of 230 to 250 trial participants underwent TCR sequencing, of whom roughly 210 received two doses of AZD1222 and some 25 received two doses of the MenACWY control vaccine.

The CDR3 regions of human TCRbeta chains were analyzed by immunosequencing. The study's processing was this. Repertoire TCRs were checked for matches against a reference library of SARS-CoV-2-specific TCRs that had been generated using the MIRA antigen-specificity platform. Breadth meant the fraction of unique TCRs that were SARS-CoV-2-associated, whereas depth meant the fraction of total T cells that were SARS-CoV-2-associated. Using the MIRA data, each spike-specific TCR was mapped to the spike region that the TCR reacts to and placed in a CD4 or CD8 class. Log10-transformed breadth and depth values were compared by one-way ANOVA with Sidak's multiple comparisons tests. TCRdb limited this immuneACCESS table to in-frame rearrangements with V and J called. A share of clones is missing; checked studies link under half to unresolved V genes, and the rest is unexplained. V, J and clone size are taken as reported in that table, and D and trimming were inferred from the DNA itself. In all, the sample holds roughly 100,000 clones, and about 85% of those were seen once. The ten largest clones represent just under 3% of the sample.

As encoded in the germline V gene (reference sequence), CDR1 is LNHNV while CDR2 is YYDKDF. CDR3 length: 15 amino acids, cysteine to phenylalanine. The retained sequence is limited to the CDR3, 45 bases, with the frame set at the first base. V is cut by 3 bases and J by 0 bases, and the space between the germline ends is 11 bases. Beyond this particular receptor, the publication reports: The vaccine-associated CD4 TCRs covered the entire spike protein, and the dominant responses fell in regions 160-218 and 743-854. After two AZD1222 doses, both the breadth and the depth of spike-specific TCRs were significantly higher than at day 0 and than in MenACWY recipients. Nearly half of unique spike-specific TCRs reportedly recognized epitopes outside regions mutated in the B.1.351 and B.1.1.7 variants. Most participants were white British and females outnumbered males, and the authors suggested that clonal diversity may have been underestimated. No day 14 peak-response samples were available, so repertoires were characterized only after the peak T cell response. The 56-69-year group was small, and its depth increase did not reach significance, likely because of low power. Conclusions about previously exposed vaccinees were limited because only six AZD1222 recipients were SARS-CoV-2 seropositive at baseline.

The time point label here, explained by the study, means: baseline before first vaccination. Samples from vaccinated people were obtained from the UK trials COV001 and COV002, which included a single-blind randomized controlled phase 2/3 trial of AZD1222 (ChAdOx1 nCoV-19) in healthy adults. Trial participant PBMC samples were collected at day 0 and day 28 after the second dose for TCRbeta chain sequencing. The chain was built from TRBV15 and TRBJ1-1; the D gene is not confidently resolved. This specimen was peripheral blood, taken on day 0 of AZD1222 vaccination. This receptor was identified in an adult in good health. The DNA sequence is TGTGCCACCAGCAGGCTTGACGGCTTGAACACTGAAGCTTTCTTT. Translated, it reads CATSRLDGLNTEAFF.